This entry lists 8 T cell receptor beta chains sequenced from one sample in a study of CD8 T cells in Susac syndrome. RNA amounts of roughly 0.45 to 1 ug underwent reverse transcription with random hexamers. TCRdb used MiXCR to reprocess the immunoSEQ multiplex PCR reads, holding one entry per CDR3 protein. This table holds around 270,000 distinct CDR3 sequences, approximately 91% found once. The specimen sequenced was CD8+ T cells from PBMCs. These receptors all come from a human donor with multiple sclerosis.

This chain joins TRBV2 and TRBJ1-4; no clear D gene. This CDR3 has 13 amino acids. The V gene lost 2 bases and the J gene lost 10 bases, with 11 bases spanning the gap. Germline V gene data show CDR1 as SNHLY and CDR2 as FYNNEI. The CDR3 spells CASSENLTGKLFF. CDR3 nucleotide sequence: TGTGCCAGCAGTGAAAATTTAACCGGAAAACTGTTTTTT.

J is TRBJ2-3 and V is TRBV28, with 10 bases matching TRBD1. The CDR3 consists of 15 residues. Per germline, CDR1 MDHEN and CDR2 SYDVKM. V lost 3 bases to trimming and J lost 4 bases; unmatched junction nucleotides: 4. CDR3 amino acids: CASSLGTGVSDTQYF. CDR3 nucleotide sequence: TGTGCCAGCAGTTTGGGGACAGGGGTTTCAGATACGCAGTATTTT.

This clonotype was counted a single time. The genes are TRBV19 and TRBJ2-1; D perhaps matches TRBD2 (5 bases). V lost 1 base and J 7 bases, leaving 20 bases between the germline ends. This CDR3 has 17 residues. CDR1 is LNHDA, CDR2 SQIVND, per germline (reference sequence). The CDR3 is CASSIAPPTWELNEQFF. The CDR3 DNA reads as TGTGCCAGTAGTATAGCCCCGCCCACTTGGGAGTTGAATGAGCAGTTCTTC.

V is TRBV20-1 and J is TRBJ1-2; D is undetermined. Trimming took off 6 bases at V and 6 bases at J, with 8 bases between the two ends. CDR3 length: 10 residues. Per the germline V gene, CDR1 is DFQATT and CDR2 is SNEGSKA (reference sequence). The CDR3 protein is CSALWDGYTF. The CDR3 region has the DNA TGCAGTGCATTGTGGGATGGCTACACCTTC.

This clonotype was recorded once. This chain connects TRBV29-1 to TRBJ2-7, with 8 bases aligning to TRBD1. Germline CDR1 is SQVTM and CDR2 is ANQGSEA. V dropped 4 bases and J dropped 2; count of bases not matched to a gene: 4. This CDR3 is built from 13 residues. The CDR3 here is CSVVTGGPYEQYF. The CDR3 DNA reads TGCAGCGTTGTCACAGGGGGGCCCTACGAGCAGTACTTC.

J is TRBJ2-1 and V is TRBV12-3 or TRBV12-4; no definite D call. The CDR3 totals 15 residues. Trimming left V 3 bases short and J 1 base short, with 10 bases between. DNA for the CDR3: TGTGCCAGCAGTTTTTGGGGTTCTTCCTACAATGAGCAGTTCTTC. Amino acid sequence: CASSFWGSSYNEQFF.

V and J are TRBV7-2 and TRBJ2-1, with 12 bases identical to TRBD2. The CDR3 runs to 16 residues. V dropped 0 bases and J dropped 9; count of bases not matched to a gene: 6. Per the germline V gene, CDR1 is SGHTA and CDR2 is FQGNSA. In DNA, the CDR3 is TGTGCCAGCAGCTTAGCGTCTAGCGGGGGGGCCAGTGAGCAGTTCTTC. This encodes CASSLASSGGASEQFF.

The count of this clonotype is one. The chain joins TRBV28 to TRBJ2-3, with D unresolved. Germline V gene data show CDR1 as MDHEN and CDR2 as SYDVKM. The V and J ends lost 6 bases and 3 bases respectively, with 13 bases between them. This CDR3 has 14 residues. CDR3 sequence reads: CASRGPGETDTQYF. In nucleotides, the CDR3 is TGTGCCAGCAGGGGTCCGGGCGAAACAGATACGCAGTATTTT.